These T cell receptor beta chains were read from a single sample in a study of beta chain features in type 1 diabetes. Profiled with immunoSEQ multiplex PCR; TCRdb holds only in-frame clones, not every one. Of roughly 220,000 clones detected, around 16% appear once; the ten largest clones hold approximately 0.086%. The sample consisted of naive CD4+ T cells from blood. Source of these receptors: a man aged 30 to 45 with type 1 diabetes. Each CDR3 is given with its conserved first and last residue. D genes are given only for firm matches. A clone size is listed for some rows: how often the clone was seen (once, few, many), or a class if it is expanded.

V	size	D	J	CDR3	DNA
TRBV4-2	few	TRBD1	TRBJ1-1	CASSPLGQGGNTEAFF	TGTGCCAGCAGCCCCCTAGGACAGGGGGGGAACACTGAAGCTTTCTTT
TRBV2	-	TRBD2	TRBJ2-3	CASRALAGERDTQYF	TGTGCCAGCAGGGCACTAGCGGGAGAACGTGATACGCAGTATTTT
TRBV6-5	few	-	TRBJ2-4	CASSFRVTGDQYF	TGTGCCAGCAGTTTTCGGGTTACTGGCGATCAGTACTTC
TRBV29-1	few	TRBD1	TRBJ1-1	CSGAGQENTEAFF	TGCAGCGGAGCGGGACAGGAGAACACTGAAGCTTTCTTT
TRBV6-4	few	TRBD2	TRBJ2-7	CASSDSSGREYF	TGTGCCAGCAGTGACTCTTCAGGGAGGGAGTACTTC
TRBV28	-	TRBD1	TRBJ1-2	CASRVQGALGYTF	TGTGCCAGCAGAGTCCAGGGGGCGTTGGGCTACACCTTC
TRBV5-1	few	-	TRBJ2-3	CASSLEGADTQYF	TGCGCCAGCAGCTTGGAGGGCGCAGATACGCAGTATTTT
TRBV28	few	-	TRBJ2-1	CASSPTRTGSLAEEQFF	TGTGCCAGCAGTCCAACTAGGACAGGGTCGCTAGCGGAGGAGCAGTTCTTC
TRBV11-2	few	-	TRBJ2-7	CASSLVGYEQYF	TGTGCCAGCAGCTTAGTCGGATACGAGCAGTACTTC
TRBV30	-	-	TRBJ1-1	CAWGRQVNTEAFF	TGTGCCTGGGGGCGACAGGTGAACACTGAAGCTTTCTTT
TRBV20-1	few	-	TRBJ2-1	CSAESRNEQFF	TGCAGTGCTGAATCCCGCAATGAGCAGTTCTTC
TRBV4-1	few	-	TRBJ2-3	CASSQQNKGNTQYF	TGCGCCAGCAGCCAACAAAATAAGGGGAATACGCAGTATTTT
TRBV30	-	-	TRBJ2-5	CAWSGVVFETQYF	TGTGCCTGGAGTGGGGTCGTCTTCGAGACCCAGTACTTC
TRBV15	-	-	TRBJ2-5	CATSRDKASVREQYF	TGTGCCACCAGCAGAGATAAGGCGTCAGTACGAGAGCAGTACTTC
TRBV9	-	-	TRBJ2-2	CASSVAPADYTGELFF	TGTGCCAGCAGCGTAGCCCCAGCGGATTACACCGGGGAGCTGTTTTTT
TRBV4-3	-	-	TRBJ2-3	CASSQEGFPYTDTQYF	TGCGCCAGCAGCCAAGAAGGGTTCCCTTACACAGATACGCAGTATTTT
TRBV5-1	-	-	TRBJ2-3	CASSQDAAYDTDTQYF	TGCGCCAGCAGCCAGGACGCGGCCTACGACACAGATACGCAGTATTTT
TRBV7-9	-	TRBD2	TRBJ2-1	CASSLGTSGYNEQFF	TGTGCCAGCAGCTTAGGGACTAGCGGCTACAATGAGCAGTTCTTC
TRBV28	-	-	TRBJ2-3	CASSFPGGGTQYF	TGTGCCAGCAGTTTCCCCGGGGGAGGTACGCAGTATTTT
TRBV15	few	TRBD1	TRBJ2-6	CATSRKGAGVSGANVLTF	TGTGCCACCAGCAGAAAGGGGGCCGGTGTTTCCGGGGCCAACGTCCTGACTTTC
TRBV7-7	few	TRBD2	TRBJ2-1	CASSLGSGHYNEQFF	TGTGCCAGCAGCTTAGGTAGCGGGCATTACAATGAGCAGTTCTTC
TRBV29-1	-	TRBD2	TRBJ2-3	CSLWTSGRGGDTQYF	TGCAGCCTCTGGACTAGCGGGAGAGGGGGAGATACGCAGTATTTT
TRBV7-9	-	-	TRBJ1-4	CASSSLTGTGFF	TGTGCCAGCAGCTCCTTGACCGGGACGGGATTTTTT
TRBV29-1	-	-	TRBJ2-5	CSAFISGETQYF	TGCAGCGCCTTTATTTCAGGGGAAACCCAGTACTTC
TRBV5-1	-	TRBD1	TRBJ2-7	CASSSGDRAEQYF	TGCGCCAGCAGCTCGGGGGACAGGGCCGAGCAGTACTTC
TRBV29-1	-	-	TRBJ2-6	CSVDVSSGANVLTF	TGCAGCGTTGATGTGTCCTCTGGGGCCAACGTCCTGACTTTC
TRBV7-2	few	TRBD1	TRBJ2-7	CASSLAGTEITYEQYF	TGTGCCAGCAGCTTAGCCGGGACAGAAATCACCTACGAGCAGTACTTC
TRBV29-1	few	-	TRBJ1-4	CSVRPDNEKLFF	TGCAGCGTTCGACCGGATAATGAAAAACTGTTTTTT
TRBV30	-	-	TRBJ2-2	CAWSALGYPNTGELFF	TGTGCCTGGAGTGCACTAGGATACCCGAACACCGGGGAGCTGTTTTTT
TRBV5-4	-	TRBD2	TRBJ2-1	CASSAGNNEQFF	TGTGCCAGCTCAGCGGGGAACAATGAGCAGTTCTTC
TRBV7-8	-	-	TRBJ2-1	CASSLRRFYNEQFF	TGTGCCAGCAGCTTACGACGGTTCTACAATGAGCAGTTCTTC
TRBV28	few	TRBD2	TRBJ2-5	CASRRTSGETQYF	TGTGCCAGCAGGCGGACTAGCGGGGAGACCCAGTACTTC
TRBV7-9	-	-	TRBJ1-5	CASSLALNQPQHF	TGTGCCAGCAGCTTAGCGCTTAATCAGCCCCAGCATTTT
TRBV5-4	-	-	TRBJ2-6	CASSLEHSGANVLTF	TGTGCCAGCAGCCTGGAACACTCTGGGGCCAACGTCCTGACTTTC
TRBV14	once	-	TRBJ2-1	CASSQGGTLYNEQFF	TGTGCCAGCAGCCAGGGCGGGACCTTATACAATGAGCAGTTCTTC
TRBV4-3	few	-	TRBJ1-2	CASSQDRANYGYTF	TGCGCCAGCAGCCAAGACAGAGCTAACTATGGCTACACCTTC
TRBV12-5	few	-	TRBJ2-1	CASGLGNNEQFF	TGTGCTAGTGGTTTGGGAAACAATGAGCAGTTCTTC
TRBV7-9	-	-	TRBJ2-7	CASSLLGLVDYEQYF	TGTGCCAGCAGCTTACTCGGCCTGGTAGACTACGAGCAGTACTTC
TRBV7-8	few	-	TRBJ1-1	CASSHTYLNTEAFF	TGTGCCAGCAGCCACACTTACTTGAACACTGAAGCTTTCTTT
TRBV29-1	few	-	TRBJ2-6	CSVRPHMELSGANVLTF	TGCAGCGTCCGCCCACATATGGAACTTAGTGGGGCCAACGTCCTGACTTTC
TRBV20-1	-	-	TRBJ2-7	CSARVLGEQYF	TGCAGTGCTAGAGTTTTAGGCGAGCAGTACTTC
TRBV29-1	few	TRBD1	TRBJ1-2	CSVLGDRGYGYTF	TGCAGCGTTCTCGGGGACAGGGGCTATGGCTACACCTTC